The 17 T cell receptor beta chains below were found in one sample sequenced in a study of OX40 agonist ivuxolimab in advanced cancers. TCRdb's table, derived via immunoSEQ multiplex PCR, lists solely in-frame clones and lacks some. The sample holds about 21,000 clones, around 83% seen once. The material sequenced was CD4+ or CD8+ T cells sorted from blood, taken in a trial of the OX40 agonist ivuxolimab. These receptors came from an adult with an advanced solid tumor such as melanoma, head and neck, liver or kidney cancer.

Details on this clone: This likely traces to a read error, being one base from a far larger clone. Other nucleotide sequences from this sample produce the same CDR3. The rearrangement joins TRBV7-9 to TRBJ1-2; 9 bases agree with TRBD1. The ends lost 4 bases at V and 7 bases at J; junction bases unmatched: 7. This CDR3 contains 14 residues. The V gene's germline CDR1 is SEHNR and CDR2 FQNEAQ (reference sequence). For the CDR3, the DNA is TGTGCCAGCAGCTGGGGGACAGGGAGTACTGGCTACACCTTC. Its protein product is CASSWGTGSTGYTF.

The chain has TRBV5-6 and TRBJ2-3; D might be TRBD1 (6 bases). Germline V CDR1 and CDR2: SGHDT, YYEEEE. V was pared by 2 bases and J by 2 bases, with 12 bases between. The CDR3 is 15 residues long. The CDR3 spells CASSLFRDNTDTQYF. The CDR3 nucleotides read TGTGCCAGCAGCTTATTCCGGGACAACACAGATACGCAGTATTTT.

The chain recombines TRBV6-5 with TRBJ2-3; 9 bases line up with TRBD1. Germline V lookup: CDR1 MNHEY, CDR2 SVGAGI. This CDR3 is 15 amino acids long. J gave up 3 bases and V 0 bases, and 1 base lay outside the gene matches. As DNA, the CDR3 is TGTGCCAGCAGTTACTCCGGACAGGGGACAGATACGCAGTATTTT. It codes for CASSYSGQGTDTQYF.

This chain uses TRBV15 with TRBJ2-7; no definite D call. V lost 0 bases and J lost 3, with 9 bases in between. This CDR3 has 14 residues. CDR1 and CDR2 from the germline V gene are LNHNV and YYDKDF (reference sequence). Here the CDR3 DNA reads TGTGCCACCAGCAGAGATTTAGGGCGCTACGAGCAGTACTTC. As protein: CATSRDLGRYEQYF.

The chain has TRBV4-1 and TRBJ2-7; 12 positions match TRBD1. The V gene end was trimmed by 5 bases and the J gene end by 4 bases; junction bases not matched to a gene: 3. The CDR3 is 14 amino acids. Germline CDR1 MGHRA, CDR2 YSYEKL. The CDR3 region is CASSWGQGAYEQYF. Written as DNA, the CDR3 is TGCGCCAGCAGCTGGGGACAGGGGGCTTACGAGCAGTACTTC.

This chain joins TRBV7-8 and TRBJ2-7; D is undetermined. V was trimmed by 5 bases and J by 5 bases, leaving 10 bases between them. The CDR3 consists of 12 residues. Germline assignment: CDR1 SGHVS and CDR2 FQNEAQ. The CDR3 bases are TGTGCCAGCAGCCGTGGGATAAACGAGCAGTACTTC. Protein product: CASSRGINEQYF.

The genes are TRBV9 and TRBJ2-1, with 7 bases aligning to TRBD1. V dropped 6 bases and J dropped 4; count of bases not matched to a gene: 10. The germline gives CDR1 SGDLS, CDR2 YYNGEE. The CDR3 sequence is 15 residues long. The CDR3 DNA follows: TGTGCCAGCAACCTTGAGGGGGCCGTATACAATGAGCAGTTCTTC. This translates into CASNLEGAVYNEQFF.

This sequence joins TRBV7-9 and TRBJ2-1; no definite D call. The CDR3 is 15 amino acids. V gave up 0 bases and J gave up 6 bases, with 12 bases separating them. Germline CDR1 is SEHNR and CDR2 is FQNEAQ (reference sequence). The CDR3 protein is CASSLARFPSNEQFF. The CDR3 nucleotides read TGTGCCAGCAGCTTAGCGAGGTTCCCGAGCAATGAGCAGTTCTTC.

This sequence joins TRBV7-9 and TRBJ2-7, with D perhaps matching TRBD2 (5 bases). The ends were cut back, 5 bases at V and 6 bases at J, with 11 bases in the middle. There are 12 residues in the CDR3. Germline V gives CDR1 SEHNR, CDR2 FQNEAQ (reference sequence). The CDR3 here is CASSPGFFEQYF. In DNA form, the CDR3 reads TGTGCCAGCAGCCCGGGGTTTTTCGAGCAGTACTTC.

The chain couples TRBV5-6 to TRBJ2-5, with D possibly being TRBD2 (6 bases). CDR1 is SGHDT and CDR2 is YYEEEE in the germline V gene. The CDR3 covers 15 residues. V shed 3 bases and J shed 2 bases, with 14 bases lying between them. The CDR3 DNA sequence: TGTGCCAGCAGCTGGGGGGAGACCCTTCAAGAGACCCAGTACTTC. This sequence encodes CASSWGETLQETQYF.

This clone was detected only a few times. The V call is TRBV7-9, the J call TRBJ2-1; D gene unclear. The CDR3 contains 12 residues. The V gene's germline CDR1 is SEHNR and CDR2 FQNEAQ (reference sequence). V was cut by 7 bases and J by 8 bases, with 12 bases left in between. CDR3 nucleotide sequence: TGTGCCAGCACTGACCCGTCCCATGAGCAGTTCTTC. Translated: CASTDPSHEQFF.

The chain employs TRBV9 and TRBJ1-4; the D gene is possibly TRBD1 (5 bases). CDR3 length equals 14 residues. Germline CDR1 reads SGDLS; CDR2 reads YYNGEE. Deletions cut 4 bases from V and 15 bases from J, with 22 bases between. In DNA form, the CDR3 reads TGTGCCAGCAGCCCTGATCCGGGACCCTCGAAGGTGTTTTTT. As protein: CASSPDPGPSKVFF.

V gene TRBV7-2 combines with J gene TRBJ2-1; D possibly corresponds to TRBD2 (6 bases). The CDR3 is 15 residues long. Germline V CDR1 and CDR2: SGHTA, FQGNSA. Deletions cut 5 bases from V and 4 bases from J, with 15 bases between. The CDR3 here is CASSPWGVEYNEQFF. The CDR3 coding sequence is TGTGCCAGCAGCCCGTGGGGGGTAGAGTACAATGAGCAGTTCTTC. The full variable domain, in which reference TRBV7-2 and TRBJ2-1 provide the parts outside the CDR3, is GAGVSQSPSNKVTEKGKDVELRCDPISGHTALYWYRQSLGQGLEFLIYFQGNSAPDKSGLPSDRFSAERTGGSVSTLTIQRTQQEDSAVYLCASSPWGVEYNEQFFGPGTRLTVL.

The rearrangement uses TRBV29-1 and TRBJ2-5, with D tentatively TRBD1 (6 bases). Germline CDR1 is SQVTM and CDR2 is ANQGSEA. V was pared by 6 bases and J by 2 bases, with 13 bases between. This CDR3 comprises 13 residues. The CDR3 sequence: CSVDGQLQETQYF. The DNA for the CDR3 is TGCAGCGTCGACGGACAGCTGCAAGAGACCCAGTACTTC.

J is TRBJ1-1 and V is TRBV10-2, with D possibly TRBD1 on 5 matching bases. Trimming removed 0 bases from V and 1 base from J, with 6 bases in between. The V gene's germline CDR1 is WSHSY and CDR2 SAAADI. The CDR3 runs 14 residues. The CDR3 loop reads CASSESGGNTEAFF. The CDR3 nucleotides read TGCGCCAGCAGTGAGTCGGGGGGGAACACTGAAGCTTTCTTT.

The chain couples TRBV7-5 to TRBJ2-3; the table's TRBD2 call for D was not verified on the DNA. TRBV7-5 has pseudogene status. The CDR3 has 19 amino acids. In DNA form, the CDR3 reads TGTGCCAGAAGCTTAGAAGGGGCGGGAGGGCCAATCTCTCCAGATACGCAGTATTTT. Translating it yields CARSLEGAGGPISPDTQYF.

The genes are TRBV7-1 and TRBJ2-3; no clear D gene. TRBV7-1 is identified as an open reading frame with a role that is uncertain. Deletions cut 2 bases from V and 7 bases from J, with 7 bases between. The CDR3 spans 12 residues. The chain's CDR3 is CASSSLSNTQYF. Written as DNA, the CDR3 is TGTGCCAGCAGCTCACTTTCCAATACGCAGTATTTT.